This is a list of T cell receptor beta chains from one sample in a study of blood T cell repertoires in COVID-19. Measured with immunoSEQ multiplex PCR; TCRdb has only the in-frame clones, and not every one. The sample yields 300,000 to 400,000 clones, approximately 88% seen once. The sample comprised peripheral blood. The receptors derive from a man aged 25-40 years with COVID-19, enrolled during active disease. The CDR3 runs from the conserved cysteine through the conserved F or W. D genes are given only for firm matches. Rows give clone size only sometimes, using once, few, many, or a class for an expanded clone.

CDR3nt: TGTGCCAGCAGCTTTAAGCCGGCGGGGGGGTACTCAGATACGCAGTATTTT
CDR3aa: CASSFKPAGGYSDTQYF
d_gene: TRBD2
j_gene: TRBJ2-3
v_gene: TRBV3-1/TRBV3-2
abundance: .

CDR3nt: TGTGCTAGTGGTTTGGTCATGACAGGGTTACTCAATCAGCCCCAGCATTTT
CDR3aa: CASGLVMTGLLNQPQHF
d_gene: TRBD1
j_gene: TRBJ1-5
v_gene: TRBV12-5
abundance: .

CDR3nt: TGTGCCAGCAGCTCTAGGCGGGCGTTGGGCTCCTACAATGAGCAGTTCTTC
CDR3aa: CASSSRRALGSYNEQFF
d_gene: .
j_gene: TRBJ2-1
v_gene: TRBV5-4
abundance: .

CDR3nt: TGTGCCAGCAGTAAACTCGACAGACAGCAGGGCTACACCTTC
CDR3aa: CASSKLDRQQGYTF
d_gene: .
j_gene: TRBJ1-2
v_gene: TRBV6-5
abundance: .

CDR3nt: TGTGCCAGCAGCTTCATAGACAGGCCCCTCCACTTT
CDR3aa: CASSFIDRPLHF
d_gene: .
j_gene: TRBJ1-6
v_gene: TRBV7-2
abundance: .

CDR3nt: TGTGCCAGCAGCCGCAGGGGGCCGGAGACCCAGTACTTC
CDR3aa: CASSRRGPETQYF
d_gene: TRBD1
j_gene: TRBJ2-5
v_gene: TRBV3-1/TRBV3-2
abundance: .

CDR3nt: TGTGCCAGCAGTCCAGGGGGGCGGGGAAACACCATATATTTT
CDR3aa: CASSPGGRGNTIYF
d_gene: TRBD1
j_gene: TRBJ1-3
v_gene: TRBV27
abundance: .

CDR3nt: TGCGCCAGCAGCCAAGGGACTGCTTATTATGGCTACACCTTC
CDR3aa: CASSQGTAYYGYTF
d_gene: .
j_gene: TRBJ1-2
v_gene: TRBV4-3
abundance: .

CDR3nt: TGTGCCAGCAGGTACGGGACAGCCTCCTACGAGCAGTACTTC
CDR3aa: CASRYGTASYEQYF
d_gene: TRBD1
j_gene: TRBJ2-7
v_gene: TRBV6-5
abundance: .

CDR3nt: TGTGCCAGTAGTCAAGGGGCGGTTATCACTGAAGCTTTCTTT
CDR3aa: CASSQGAVITEAFF
d_gene: .
j_gene: TRBJ1-1
v_gene: TRBV19
abundance: .

CDR3nt: TGCGCCACCAACGGAGGACAGGGCGTCGGGGAGCTGTTTTTT
CDR3aa: CATNGGQGVGELFF
d_gene: TRBD1
j_gene: TRBJ2-2
v_gene: TRBV5-1
abundance: .

CDR3nt: TGTGCCAGCAGCGTAGGCGGCTTCGGGGTGGAAGCTTTCTTT
CDR3aa: CASSVGGFGVEAFF
d_gene: .
j_gene: TRBJ1-1
v_gene: TRBV9
abundance: .

CDR3nt: TGTGCCAGCAGCTCTCTAGCGGGGGGGCGTGAGACCCAGTACTTC
CDR3aa: CASSSLAGGRETQYF
d_gene: TRBD2
j_gene: TRBJ2-5
v_gene: TRBV7-8
abundance: once

CDR3nt: TGTGCCACGGGGGGACAAGAGACCCAGTACTTC
CDR3aa: CATGGQETQYF
d_gene: .
j_gene: TRBJ2-5
v_gene: TRBV15
abundance: .

CDR3nt: TGTGCCAGTAGTATAGGGACAGGGGGCTCCTACGAGCAGTACTTC
CDR3aa: CASSIGTGGSYEQYF
d_gene: TRBD1
j_gene: TRBJ2-7
v_gene: TRBV19
abundance: .

CDR3nt: TGCGCCAGCAGCCAAGATCGACGGAGCGGCTACGAGCAGTACTTC
CDR3aa: CASSQDRRSGYEQYF
d_gene: .
j_gene: TRBJ2-7
v_gene: TRBV4-3
abundance: .

CDR3nt: TGTGCCAGGGCCTACAGGGGAAGAGAGAGCTCCTACAATGAGCAGTTCTTC
CDR3aa: CARAYRGRESSYNEQFF
d_gene: TRBD1
j_gene: TRBJ2-1
v_gene: TRBV2
abundance: .

CDR3nt: TGTGCCAGCAGCCAAGGGAGCTCCTACAATGAGCAGTTCTTC
CDR3aa: CASSQGSSYNEQFF
d_gene: .
j_gene: TRBJ2-1
v_gene: TRBV14
abundance: once

CDR3nt: TGTGCCAGCAGTCCCCAGGGCTTCGGCAATCAGCCCCAGCATTTT
CDR3aa: CASSPQGFGNQPQHF
d_gene: .
j_gene: TRBJ1-5
v_gene: TRBV6-5
abundance: .

CDR3nt: TGTGCCAGCAGCCAACTAAGAAGTATGAACACTGAAGCTTTCTTT
CDR3aa: CASSQLRSMNTEAFF
d_gene: .
j_gene: TRBJ1-1
v_gene: TRBV14
abundance: .

CDR3nt: TGTGCCAGCAGCCACACATGGACAGGCCCAGGGAACACTGAAGCTTTCTTT
CDR3aa: CASSHTWTGPGNTEAFF
d_gene: TRBD1
j_gene: TRBJ1-1
v_gene: TRBV3-1/TRBV3-2
abundance: .

CDR3nt: TGTGCCAGCAGCTTAGGGACAGGGGGGTCCTACGAGCAGTACTTC
CDR3aa: CASSLGTGGSYEQYF
d_gene: TRBD1
j_gene: TRBJ2-7
v_gene: TRBV7-9
abundance: .

CDR3nt: TGTGCCAGTTTTACAGGGTCCTCTAACTATGGCTACACCTTC
CDR3aa: CASFTGSSNYGYTF
d_gene: .
j_gene: TRBJ1-2
v_gene: TRBV2
abundance: few

CDR3nt: TGTGCCAGCAGCTTAGGGGCTAGCGGGGGGCCTCAAGAGACCCAGTACTTC
CDR3aa: CASSLGASGGPQETQYF
d_gene: TRBD2
j_gene: TRBJ2-5
v_gene: TRBV7-2
abundance: .

CDR3nt: TGTGCCAGCAGTTACTCAGCGGGGCTAGGGACAGATACGCAGTATTTT
CDR3aa: CASSYSAGLGTDTQYF
d_gene: TRBD2
j_gene: TRBJ2-3
v_gene: TRBV6-5
abundance: .

CDR3nt: TGTGCCAGCAGTTTCCGAGGTCCACCCCTCCACTTT
CDR3aa: CASSFRGPPLHF
d_gene: .
j_gene: TRBJ1-6
v_gene: TRBV27
abundance: few

CDR3nt: TGTGCCATCAGTGAGTCGGTGGCACCTAATGAAAAACTGTTTTTT
CDR3aa: CAISESVAPNEKLFF
d_gene: .
j_gene: TRBJ1-4
v_gene: TRBV10-3
abundance: .

CDR3nt: TGTGCCAGCGCCCTCTACAGGGCTGGGGGTCAGCCCCAGCATTTT
CDR3aa: CASALYRAGGQPQHF
d_gene: .
j_gene: TRBJ1-5
v_gene: TRBV19
abundance: few

CDR3nt: TGCAGCGTTATCGACAGGAACACCGGGGAGCTGTTTTTT
CDR3aa: CSVIDRNTGELFF
d_gene: .
j_gene: TRBJ2-2
v_gene: TRBV29-1
abundance: once

CDR3nt: TGCGCCAGCAGGTTTAGCTCCAATGAGCAGTTCTTC
CDR3aa: CASRFSSNEQFF
d_gene: .
j_gene: TRBJ2-1
v_gene: TRBV5-1
abundance: .

CDR3nt: TGCGCCAGCAGCCTAGGACAGGCCAGCACAGATACGCAGTATTTT
CDR3aa: CASSLGQASTDTQYF
d_gene: TRBD1
j_gene: TRBJ2-3
v_gene: TRBV4-3
abundance: .

CDR3nt: TGTGCCAGCAGCGCCGGACAGCTAAACACTGAAGCTTTCTTT
CDR3aa: CASSAGQLNTEAFF
d_gene: .
j_gene: TRBJ1-1
v_gene: TRBV7-8
abundance: .

CDR3nt: TGTGCCAGCAGTGACAGATTGGTCGGTGAAAAACTGTTTTTT
CDR3aa: CASSDRLVGEKLFF
d_gene: .
j_gene: TRBJ1-4
v_gene: TRBV7-9
abundance: .

CDR3nt: TGTGCCAGCAGGGAGACAGGGGGTTATGGCTACACCTTC
CDR3aa: CASRETGGYGYTF
d_gene: TRBD1
j_gene: TRBJ1-2
v_gene: TRBV6-5
abundance: .

CDR3nt: TGTGCCAGTAGTATCTCAGGGACAGGTTATGGCTACACCTTC
CDR3aa: CASSISGTGYGYTF
d_gene: TRBD1
j_gene: TRBJ1-2
v_gene: TRBV19
abundance: .

CDR3nt: TGTGCCACCAGGACTAGCGGGAGGGATGAGCAGTTCTTC
CDR3aa: CATRTSGRDEQFF
d_gene: TRBD2
j_gene: TRBJ2-1
v_gene: TRBV24-1
abundance: .

CDR3nt: TGTGCCAGCAGCAGGGGACTAGCGGCCTACGAGCAGTACTTC
CDR3aa: CASSRGLAAYEQYF
d_gene: TRBD2
j_gene: TRBJ2-7
v_gene: TRBV5-5
abundance: .

CDR3nt: TGTGCTAGTGGTTCGGGGTTAAAACAGGGAGACTATGGCTACACCTTC
CDR3aa: CASGSGLKQGDYGYTF
d_gene: .
j_gene: TRBJ1-2
v_gene: TRBV12-5
abundance: .